One T cell receptor beta chain is described in this entry. No antigen is known for it. This sample stems from a study of PD-1 blockade in classical Hodgkin lymphoma. The overall study: Nivolumab was administered to patients intravenously at 3 mg/kg every 2 weeks. General study findings and limits: In CD4+ cells, TCR diversity went up significantly by C4D1, but in CD8+ cells it did not. Similar baseline diversity was found in complete responders and newly diagnosed patients.

The CDR3 has 17 residues. Germline loops: CDR1 MNHEY, CDR2 SMNVEV (reference sequence). Trimming removed 7 bases from V and 0 bases from J; junction bases left unmatched: 15. Sequenced by immunoSEQ multiplex PCR; TCRdb stores in-frame clones only, minus some. The table includes under 2,500 clones, about 54% detected once. Brentuximab vedotin exposure varied, and every patient relapsed after autologous stem cell transplantation. Under best response, outcomes were complete response, partial response or progressive disease. This TCR derives from a human donor with classical Hodgkin lymphoma. The chain links TRBV27 to TRBJ2-7, with TRBD2 matching over 7 bases. Source: peripheral blood mononuclear cells (PBMCs), taken at baseline. CDR3 residues: CASTPLGGSVLSYEQYF. DNA of the CDR3: TGTGCCAGCACCCCGTTGGGGGGGTCGGTCCTCTCCTACGAGCAGTACTTC.